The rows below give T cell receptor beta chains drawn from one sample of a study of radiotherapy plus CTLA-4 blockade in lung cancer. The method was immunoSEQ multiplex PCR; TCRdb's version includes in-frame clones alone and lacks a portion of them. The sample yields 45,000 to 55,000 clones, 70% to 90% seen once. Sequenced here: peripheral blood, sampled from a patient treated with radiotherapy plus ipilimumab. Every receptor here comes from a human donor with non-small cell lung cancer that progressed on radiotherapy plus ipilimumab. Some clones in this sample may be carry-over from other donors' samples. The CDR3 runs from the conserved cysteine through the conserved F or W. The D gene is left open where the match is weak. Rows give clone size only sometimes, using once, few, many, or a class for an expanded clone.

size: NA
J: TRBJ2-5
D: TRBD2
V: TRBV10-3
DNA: TGTGCCACCGGGGGGGCGGGAGATCTTGAGACCCAGTACTTC
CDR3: CATGGAGDLETQYF

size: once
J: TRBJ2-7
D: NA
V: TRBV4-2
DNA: TGTGCCAGCAGCCAAGATTTGGGGGGTCCGATCTACGAGCAGTACTTC
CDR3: CASSQDLGGPIYEQYF

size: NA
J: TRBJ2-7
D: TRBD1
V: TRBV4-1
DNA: TGCGCCAGCAGCCGGATCACCGGGACAGATTACGAGCAGTACTTC
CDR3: CASSRITGTDYEQYF

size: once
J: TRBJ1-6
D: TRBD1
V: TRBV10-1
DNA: TGCGCCAGCAGTCAGGACAGGGGGCTGTATAATTCACCCCTCCACTTT
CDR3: CASSQDRGLYNSPLHF

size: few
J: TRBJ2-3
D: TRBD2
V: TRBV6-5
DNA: TGTGCCAGCAGTAACAGCGGGGAGAGCACAGATACGCAGTATTTT
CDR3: CASSNSGESTDTQYF

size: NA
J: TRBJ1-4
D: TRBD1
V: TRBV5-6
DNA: TGTGCCAGCAGCTCCATCCGGGACAGGGCTGAAAAACTGTTTTTT
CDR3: CASSSIRDRAEKLFF

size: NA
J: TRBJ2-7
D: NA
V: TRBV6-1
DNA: TGTGCCAGCAGGGGGGCAGTTCCCGAGCAGTACTTC
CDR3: CASRGAVPEQYF

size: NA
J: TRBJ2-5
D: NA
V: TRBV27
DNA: TGTGCCAGCAGTTCTAAGTTGTACCAAGAGACCCAGTACTTC
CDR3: CASSSKLYQETQYF

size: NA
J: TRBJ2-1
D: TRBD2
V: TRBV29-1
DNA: TGCAGCGTTGGGGTGAGGTCCAGCGGGGGGCCTGGTGAGCAGTTCTTC
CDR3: CSVGVRSSGGPGEQFF

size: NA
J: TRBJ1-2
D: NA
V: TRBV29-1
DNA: TGCAGCGTTGACCATCATCAGATCTATGGCTACACCTTC
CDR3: CSVDHHQIYGYTF

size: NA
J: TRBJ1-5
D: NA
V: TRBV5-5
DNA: TGTGCCAGCAGCTTGCGGGTCGGGAATCAGCCCCAGCATTTT
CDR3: CASSLRVGNQPQHF

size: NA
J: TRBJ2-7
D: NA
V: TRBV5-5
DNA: TGTGCCAGCAGCTTGCGGGACAATCATGAGCAGTACTTC
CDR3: CASSLRDNHEQYF

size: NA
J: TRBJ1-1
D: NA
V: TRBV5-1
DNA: TGCGCCAGCCATCAAGCGGGGCGGGTAGTCACTGAAGCTTTCTTT
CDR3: CASHQAGRVVTEAFF

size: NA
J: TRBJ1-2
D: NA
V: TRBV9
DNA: TGTGCCAGCAGCGTAGGTCCGGTCAACTATGGCTACACCTTC
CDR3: CASSVGPVNYGYTF

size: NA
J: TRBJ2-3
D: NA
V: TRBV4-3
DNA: TGCGCCAGCAGCCAAGGGGCTAGCGTAAGCACAGATACGCAGTATTTT
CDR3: CASSQGASVSTDTQYF

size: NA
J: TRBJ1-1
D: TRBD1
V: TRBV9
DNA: TGTGCCAGCAGCATCATCGGGACAGGGTCCACTGAAGCTTTCTTT
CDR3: CASSIIGTGSTEAFF

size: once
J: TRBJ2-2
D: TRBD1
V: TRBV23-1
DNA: TGCGCCAGCACCTATGAGGACAGGGACACCGGGGAGCTGTTTTTT
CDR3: CASTYEDRDTGELFF